This T cell receptor (beta chain) is from a study of cytomegalovirus exposure and HLA in healthy donors. Study-wide findings and caveats: Most TCR sequences showed up rarely, but some public TCRs showed up in many donors. The study put about 180 TCR beta chains on its list as cytomegalovirus-associated. The CMV antigen specificity of a few CMV-associated chains was confirmed through in vitro analysis.

CDR1 and CDR2 (germline): SGHTA, FQGNSA. The CDR3 extends over 15 amino acids. The ends lost 4 bases at V and 0 bases at J; junction bases unmatched: 3. In regard to this clone: Its matching antigen is unknown.

TCRdb's table, derived via immunoSEQ multiplex PCR, lists solely in-frame clones and lacks some. The repertoire holds approximately 99,000 clones, with approximately 96% as singletons. The sequencing input was PBMCs. This chain uses TRBV7-2 with TRBJ2-3; 8 bases are a match to TRBD2. The receptor's source is a woman younger than 35 in good health and CMV-seronegative. CDR3: CASSSRGVSTDTQYF. CDR3 coding DNA: TGTGCCAGCAGCTCGCGGGGGGTCAGCACAGATACGCAGTATTTT.